A selection of T cell receptor beta chains follows, all from one sample in a study of T-cell reconstitution after alpha-beta-depleted transplantation in children. TCRdb re-called the PCR reads through MiXCR, storing one row per CDR3 protein. The sample carries hundreds of thousands of distinct CDR3 sequences, around 14% recorded once. The sequencing used PBMCs, collected before TCRalphabeta/CD19-depleted stem cell transplant. The receptors come from a girl aged 2-15 years with congenital amegakaryocytic thrombocytopenia, due to receive a stem cell transplant. The CDR3 runs from the conserved cysteine through the conserved F or W. Each record gives: J gene, clone size, D gene, V gene, CDR3 DNA, CDR3 protein. D genes are given only for firm matches. The size entry is marked missing in some rows and otherwise reads once, few, many or a size class.

>TRBJ2-1|few|TRBD2|TRBV20-1
TGCAGTGCCCCGACTAGCGGGAGGTTCAATGAGCAGTTCTTC
CSAPTSGRFNEQFF
>TRBJ2-2|NA|NA|TRBV20-1
TGCAGTGCTAGCAAGTATCCGGGCACCGGGGAGCTGTTTTTT
CSASKYPGTGELFF
>TRBJ2-7|few|NA|TRBV29-1
TGCAGCGTTGAAGCGCCCATGGGGTTGGGGGGCTACGAGCAGTACTTC
CSVEAPMGLGGYEQYF
>TRBJ1-5|many|TRBD1|TRBV5-1
TGCGCCAGCAGCCTTACAGGGGTTGGCAATCAGCCCCAGCATTTT
CASSLTGVGNQPQHF
>TRBJ2-1|many|TRBD1|TRBV29-1
TGCAGCGCGACAGGGAACAATGAGCAGTTCTTC
CSATGNNEQFF
>TRBJ1-1|many|NA|TRBV20-1
TGCAGTGCTAGAGACATCGAAGGGGAAGCTTTCTTT
CSARDIEGEAFF
>TRBJ1-1|many|TRBD1|TRBV10-3
TGTGCCATCAGGGGGACAGGGAGGACTGAAGCTTTCTTT
CAIRGTGRTEAFF
>TRBJ2-1|NA|TRBD1|TRBV24-1
TGTGCCACCAGTGATGCCCCGGGACAGGGGATCTCCTACAATGAGCAGTTCTTC
CATSDAPGQGISYNEQFF
>TRBJ2-1|few|NA|TRBV18
TGTGCCAGCTCACCACCTAGGGGTAGGGGCAATGAGCAGTTCTTC
CASSPPRGRGNEQFF
>TRBJ2-7|few|NA|TRBV14
TGTGCCAGCAGCCAAAATCCAGGGAAGGACGAGCAGTACTTC
CASSQNPGKDEQYF
>TRBJ2-1|few|TRBD2|TRBV11-1
TGTGCCAGCAGCTTCCCTGCTGGGACTAGCGGGCCGAGCTCCTACAATGAGCAGTTCTTC
CASSFPAGTSGPSSYNEQFF
>TRBJ1-5|many|NA|TRBV28
TGTGCCAGCAGTTTGTACGGAAATAGCAATCAGCCCCAGCATTTT
CASSLYGNSNQPQHF
>TRBJ2-1|many|TRBD2|TRBV5-1
TGCGCCAGCAGCTTGGCCCATCCCGGACTAGTGCCCTGGCAAAGCTCCTACAATGAGCAGTTCTTC
CASSLAHPGLVPWQSSYNEQFF
>TRBJ1-1|many|NA|TRBV24-1
TGTGCCACCAGAGCGGGAGTGAACACTGAAGCTTTCTTT
CATRAGVNTEAFF
>TRBJ2-3|few|NA|TRBV6-1
TGTGCCAGCGGGAGAGGGGTCCCTAGCACAGATACGCAGTATTTT
CASGRGVPSTDTQYF
>TRBJ2-1|few|NA|TRBV5-1
TGCGCCAGCAGCTTCACGGGGCCAAGGGGCTCCTACAATGAGCAGTTCTTC
CASSFTGPRGSYNEQFF
>TRBJ2-1|many|TRBD2|TRBV5-1
TGCGCCAGCAGCTTGGGGCGGGAGTACTCAAATGAGCAGTTCTTC
CASSLGREYSNEQFF
>TRBJ1-1|NA|NA|TRBV5-1
TGCGCCACCGGGCGTGGTCCGAACACTGAAGCTTTCTTT
CATGRGPNTEAFF
>TRBJ2-2|few|NA|TRBV5-1
TGCGCCAGCAGCTTACAGGTTTTCACCGGGGAGCTGTTTTTT
CASSLQVFTGELFF
>TRBJ2-3|NA|NA|TRBV12-3/TRBV12-4
TGTGCCAGCAGACCCGGCTCCGGGACCTCTTTGCCGACAGATACGCAGTATTTT
CASRPGSGTSLPTDTQYF
>TRBJ2-6|few|NA|TRBV5-1
TGCGCCAGCAGCTGGGGGGGCCCTGGGGCCAACGTCCTGACTTTC
CASSWGGPGANVLTF
>TRBJ2-7|many|NA|TRBV5-1
TGCGCCAGCAGCTTGTGGTTGGGGCAGAGAGCCTACGAGCAGTACTTC
CASSLWLGQRAYEQYF
>TRBJ2-2|few|TRBD2|TRBV20-1
TGCAGTGCTAGAGATCGGCGGGAGGTGCGCACCGGGGAGCTGTTTTTT
CSARDRREVRTGELFF
>TRBJ1-2|many|NA|TRBV7-9
TGTGCCAGCAGCTTCGAGGGGGGCTATGGCTACACCTTC
CASSFEGGYGYTF
>TRBJ2-1|many|TRBD1|TRBV5-1
TGCGCCAGCAAAGACAGGGACAATGAGCAGTTCTTC
CASKDRDNEQFF
>TRBJ2-2|many|NA|TRBV5-4
TGTGCCAGCAGCTCCCCCCCGGGACTTCTCACCGGGGAGCTGTTTTTT
CASSSPPGLLTGELFF
>TRBJ2-7|few|NA|TRBV20-1
TGCAGTGCTAGAAACGGGTTCTCCTACGAGCAGTACTTC
CSARNGFSYEQYF
>TRBJ2-2|NA|NA|TRBV5-1
TGCGCCAGCAGCTTTAACGGTTACGGGGAGCTGTTTTTT
CASSFNGYGELFF
>TRBJ2-1|NA|NA|TRBV4-2
TGTGCCAGCAGCCAAGCAGGGCTGGTAGCGGAAAGCTCCTACAATGAGCAGTTCTTC
CASSQAGLVAESSYNEQFF
>TRBJ2-3|NA|NA|TRBV2
TGTGCCTCTATGTACACTTTCGCTCGCACAGATACGCAGTATTTT
CASMYTFARTDTQYF
>TRBJ2-7|NA|NA|TRBV21-1
TGTGCCAGCAGCAAAGGCCACCGGGACAGGGGCGCCTACGAGCAGTACTTC
CASSKGHRDRGAYEQYF
>TRBJ2-1|many|TRBD2|TRBV5-1
TGCGCCAGCAGCTTAAGGACTAGCGGGGGCCCCTACAATGAGCAGTTCTTC
CASSLRTSGGPYNEQFF
>TRBJ2-1|many|TRBD2|TRBV12-3/TRBV12-4
TGTGCCAGCAGCTCCGGACTAGCGACAAATGAGCAGTTCTTC
CASSSGLATNEQFF
>TRBJ1-1|many|TRBD1|TRBV7-9
TGTGCCAGCAGCGCCAGGGACAGGGACACTGAAGCTTTCTTT
CASSARDRDTEAFF
>TRBJ2-2|NA|NA|TRBV5-1
TGCGCCAGCAGCTTGGCCGCCCGGCCGAACACCGGGGAGCTGTTTTTT
CASSLAARPNTGELFF
>TRBJ2-5|few|TRBD2|TRBV7-9
TGTGCCAGCAGCTTAGAGGGACTACCTCTCCCCCAAGAGACCCAGTACTTC
CASSLEGLPLPQETQYF
>TRBJ2-1|NA|NA|TRBV2
TGTGCCAGCAGTGGTAGGCGGGGACCCTACAATGAGCAGTTCTTC
CASSGRRGPYNEQFF
>TRBJ2-1|many|TRBD1|TRBV20-1
TGCAGTGCTACCTCCGGGACAGGGGGCGCGAATGAGCAGTTCTTC
CSATSGTGGANEQFF
>TRBJ2-4|NA|TRBD1|TRBV7-9
TGTGCCAGCAGCAGATCGGGACAGGTGGCCAAAAACATTCAGTACTTC
CASSRSGQVAKNIQYF
>TRBJ2-3|few|NA|TRBV5-1
TGCGCCAGCAGCTTTGGACTTTCGGATACGCAGTATTTT
CASSFGLSDTQYF
>TRBJ2-7|many|TRBD2|TRBV5-1
TGCGCCAGCAGCGGACTAGCGGGGATTGCCTACGAGCAGTACTTC
CASSGLAGIAYEQYF
>TRBJ2-3|many|TRBD2|TRBV10-2
TGCGCCACCTCTAGCGGGACCACAGATACGCAGTATTTT
CATSSGTTDTQYF
>TRBJ1-1|NA|NA|TRBV11-2
TGTGCCAGCAGCTTAGCTAGGGAGCCGAACACTGAAGCTTTCTTT
CASSLAREPNTEAFF